These T cell receptor beta chains were read from a single sample in a study of OX40 agonist ivuxolimab in advanced cancers. Clones were read by immunoSEQ multiplex PCR, and TCRdb kept only the in-frame ones, dropping some. Seen here are over 30,000 clones, roughly 80% observed once, and the top ten hold under 25%. Sample: CD4+ or CD8+ T cells sorted from blood, taken in a trial of the OX40 agonist ivuxolimab. The receptors here all came from an adult with an advanced solid tumor such as melanoma, head and neck, liver or kidney cancer. Each CDR3 is given with its conserved first and last residue. The D gene is left open where the match is weak. Not all rows give a size; the values are once, few, many and, for expanded clones, a class.

v_gene: TRBV11-2; abundance: .; d_gene: .; j_gene: TRBJ2-1; CDR3nt: TGTGCCAGCAGCTTAGAGGGCAGGGGCCCCTACAATGAGCAGTTCTTC; CDR3aa: CASSLEGRGPYNEQFF
v_gene: TRBV5-4; abundance: .; d_gene: .; j_gene: TRBJ2-2; CDR3nt: TGTGCCAGCAGCTTGACAGACACCGGGGAGCTGTTTTTT; CDR3aa: CASSLTDTGELFF
v_gene: TRBV4-2; abundance: .; d_gene: TRBD2; j_gene: TRBJ2-5; CDR3nt: TGTGCCAGCAGCCAAGATGGTTCTAGCGGGGGGGTCCAGTACTTC; CDR3aa: CASSQDGSSGGVQYF
v_gene: TRBV5-4; abundance: .; d_gene: .; j_gene: TRBJ2-1; CDR3nt: TGTGCCAGCAGCCCCTATCTCGGACTCCCATCCAACTACAATGAGCAGTTCTTC; CDR3aa: CASSPYLGLPSNYNEQFF
v_gene: TRBV27; abundance: few; d_gene: .; j_gene: TRBJ1-2; CDR3nt: TGTGCCAGCAGATCACAACAGGGAATCAACCCCTATGGCTACACCTTC; CDR3aa: CASRSQQGINPYGYTF
v_gene: TRBV14; abundance: once; d_gene: .; j_gene: TRBJ2-1; CDR3nt: TGTGCCAGCAGCCCCTGGAAATACAATGAGCAGTTCTTC; CDR3aa: CASSPWKYNEQFF
v_gene: TRBV12-1; abundance: .; d_gene: .; j_gene: TRBJ2-2; CDR3nt: TGTGCCAGCAGCTCCCCGACTAGCGGGGAGACCGGGGAGCTGTTTTTT; CDR3aa: CASSSPTSGETGELFF
v_gene: TRBV5-1; abundance: .; d_gene: .; j_gene: TRBJ2-7; CDR3nt: TGCGCCAGCAGCTTTGAAACAGGGTCCTACGAGCAGTACTTC; CDR3aa: CASSFETGSYEQYF
v_gene: TRBV7-2; abundance: .; d_gene: .; j_gene: TRBJ1-5; CDR3nt: TGTGCCAGCAGCTTATGGGATCCGAATCAGCCCCAGCATTTT; CDR3aa: CASSLWDPNQPQHF
v_gene: TRBV27; abundance: .; d_gene: .; j_gene: TRBJ2-7; CDR3nt: TGTGCCAGCAGTTTAAACGGGGAGTCCTACGAGCAGTACTTC; CDR3aa: CASSLNGESYEQYF
v_gene: TRBV28; abundance: .; d_gene: TRBD1; j_gene: TRBJ2-3; CDR3nt: TGTGCCACCAAGGGACAGGGAGACACAGATACGCAGTATTTT; CDR3aa: CATKGQGDTDTQYF
v_gene: TRBV4-3; abundance: .; d_gene: TRBD2; j_gene: TRBJ2-7; CDR3nt: TGCGCCAGCAGCTACAGCGGGACGGCCTCCTACGAGCAGTACTTC; CDR3aa: CASSYSGTASYEQYF
v_gene: TRBV7-3; abundance: .; d_gene: TRBD1; j_gene: TRBJ2-7; CDR3nt: TGTGCCAGCAGCTTATCAGGGGGCGACCCTTACGAGCAGTACTTC; CDR3aa: CASSLSGGDPYEQYF
v_gene: TRBV7-8; abundance: .; d_gene: .; j_gene: TRBJ2-3; CDR3nt: TGTGCCAGCAGCCCAGGAGGGGGTAACACAGATACGCAGTATTTT; CDR3aa: CASSPGGGNTDTQYF
v_gene: TRBV10-2; abundance: .; d_gene: .; j_gene: TRBJ2-5; CDR3nt: TGCGCCAGCAGTACCCAGTCCTCTCTAGAGACCCAGTACTTC; CDR3aa: CASSTQSSLETQYF
v_gene: TRBV2; abundance: .; d_gene: TRBD2; j_gene: TRBJ2-7; CDR3nt: TGTGCCAGAAGCCACCCCTTAGCGGGAGGGCCCAACGAGCAGTACTTC; CDR3aa: CARSHPLAGGPNEQYF
v_gene: TRBV25-1; abundance: few; d_gene: .; j_gene: TRBJ2-5; CDR3nt: TGTGCCAGCAGTGAATTCCCCGAGAGGGATGAGACCCAGTACTTC; CDR3aa: CASSEFPERDETQYF
v_gene: TRBV6-4; abundance: .; d_gene: TRBD1; j_gene: TRBJ2-1; CDR3nt: TGTGCCAGCAGTGACCGGGACAGGGGGCCCGATGAGCAGTTCTTC; CDR3aa: CASSDRDRGPDEQFF
v_gene: TRBV29-1; abundance: .; d_gene: .; j_gene: TRBJ2-1; CDR3nt: TGCAGCTCCCTGACGGCGGGCCAGCAGTTCTTC; CDR3aa: CSSLTAGQQFF
v_gene: TRBV19; abundance: .; d_gene: TRBD1; j_gene: TRBJ1-2; CDR3nt: TGTGCCAGTAGTATGGAAGGGGGCAGACGGGGAATGAATGGCTACACCTTC; CDR3aa: CASSMEGGRRGMNGYTF
v_gene: TRBV2; abundance: .; d_gene: TRBD2; j_gene: TRBJ2-1; CDR3nt: TGTGCCAGCAGGGTCCTAGCGGGAGACCTCAATGAGCAGTTCTTC; CDR3aa: CASRVLAGDLNEQFF
v_gene: TRBV13; abundance: .; d_gene: TRBD2; j_gene: TRBJ2-4; CDR3nt: TGTGCCAGCAGCTTGGGACTAGCGGGACGGGACGGCATTCAGTACTTC; CDR3aa: CASSLGLAGRDGIQYF
v_gene: TRBV29-1; abundance: few; d_gene: .; j_gene: TRBJ1-5; CDR3nt: TGCAGCGTTGTTCTGCAAGGCCAGCCCCAGCATTTT; CDR3aa: CSVVLQGQPQHF
v_gene: TRBV19; abundance: .; d_gene: .; j_gene: TRBJ1-5; CDR3nt: TGTGCCAGTAGTCAATCGAGGGGGGGCCCGTCGAATCAGCCCCAGCATTTT; CDR3aa: CASSQSRGGPSNQPQHF
v_gene: TRBV7-9; abundance: .; d_gene: .; j_gene: TRBJ2-7; CDR3nt: TGCGCCAGCAGCCAAGAGGCGACAGGCCAATTCTACGAGCAGTACTTC; CDR3aa: CASSQEATGQFYEQYF
v_gene: TRBV7-6; abundance: .; d_gene: TRBD1; j_gene: TRBJ1-5; CDR3nt: TGTGCCAGCAGCCTTGGACAGGGTGAGCATCAGCCCCAGCATTTT; CDR3aa: CASSLGQGEHQPQHF
v_gene: TRBV9; abundance: few; d_gene: .; j_gene: TRBJ2-1; CDR3nt: TGTGCCAGCAGTCCTACAGGGTTTGATGAGCAGTTCTTC; CDR3aa: CASSPTGFDEQFF
v_gene: TRBV4-1; abundance: .; d_gene: .; j_gene: TRBJ1-1; CDR3nt: TGCGCCAGCAGCCAAGGAACTATAACTGAAGCTTTCTTT; CDR3aa: CASSQGTITEAFF
v_gene: TRBV9; abundance: .; d_gene: .; j_gene: TRBJ2-1; CDR3nt: TGTGCGTACAGCTCCTACAATGAGCAGTTCTTC; CDR3aa: CAYSSYNEQFF
v_gene: TRBV28; abundance: .; d_gene: TRBD2; j_gene: TRBJ2-1; CDR3nt: TGTGCCAGCAGCCCAACTAGCGGGAATCGGAATGAGCAGTTCTTC; CDR3aa: CASSPTSGNRNEQFF
v_gene: TRBV9; abundance: once; d_gene: .; j_gene: TRBJ1-1; CDR3nt: TGTGCCAGCAGCCCCCAAGGACCTGAGCGCACTGAAGCTTTCTTT; CDR3aa: CASSPQGPERTEAFF
v_gene: TRBV27; abundance: .; d_gene: .; j_gene: TRBJ2-1; CDR3nt: TGTGCCAGCAGTTTAAGGGGGGGGGTTAGCAATGAGCAGTTCTTC; CDR3aa: CASSLRGGVSNEQFF
v_gene: TRBV30; abundance: .; d_gene: TRBD2; j_gene: TRBJ2-2; CDR3nt: TGTGCCTGGTCCTCGACTAGCGGAATTACAAGCACCGGGGAGCTGTTTTTT; CDR3aa: CAWSSTSGITSTGELFF
v_gene: TRBV4-1; abundance: .; d_gene: TRBD1; j_gene: TRBJ1-6; CDR3nt: TGCGCCAGCAGCCAAGTTCAGGGACAGGGGGGTAATTCACCCCTCCACTTT; CDR3aa: CASSQVQGQGGNSPLHF
v_gene: TRBV7-9; abundance: .; d_gene: TRBD2; j_gene: TRBJ2-2; CDR3nt: TGTGCCAGCAGCGGACTAGCGGGAGGCCCGGGCACCGGGGAGCTGTTTTTT; CDR3aa: CASSGLAGGPGTGELFF
v_gene: TRBV27; abundance: .; d_gene: .; j_gene: TRBJ2-1; CDR3nt: TGTGCCAGCAGTTTATTTGGCAATGAGCAGTTCTTC; CDR3aa: CASSLFGNEQFF
v_gene: TRBV13; abundance: few; d_gene: .; j_gene: TRBJ2-1; CDR3nt: TGTGCCAGCAGGGGGGAGGACAATGAGCAGTTCTTC; CDR3aa: CASRGEDNEQFF
v_gene: TRBV6-4; abundance: .; d_gene: TRBD2; j_gene: TRBJ2-3; CDR3nt: TGTGCCAGCGGCGGGACTACCACAGATACGCAGTATTTT; CDR3aa: CASGGTTTDTQYF
v_gene: TRBV5-1; abundance: once; d_gene: .; j_gene: TRBJ1-3; CDR3nt: TGCGCCAGCAGCTTGGGGACCATGGGGGGAAACACCATATATTTT; CDR3aa: CASSLGTMGGNTIYF
v_gene: TRBV29-1; abundance: .; d_gene: TRBD2; j_gene: TRBJ2-3; CDR3nt: TGCAGCGTGGGTGGACTAGCGGCCCCGGGGGGCACAGATACGCAGTATTTT; CDR3aa: CSVGGLAAPGGTDTQYF
v_gene: TRBV4-1; abundance: .; d_gene: TRBD1; j_gene: TRBJ1-1; CDR3nt: TGCGCCAGCAGCCCTAAATACGCGGGACAGGGAGGGACTGAAGCTTTCTTT; CDR3aa: CASSPKYAGQGGTEAFF
v_gene: TRBV7-2; abundance: .; d_gene: .; j_gene: TRBJ2-7; CDR3nt: TGTGCCAGCAGCTTAGGATCGGGTTACGAGCAGTACTTC; CDR3aa: CASSLGSGYEQYF
v_gene: TRBV7-9; abundance: .; d_gene: .; j_gene: TRBJ2-5; CDR3nt: TGTGCCAGCAGCTTAATCAGGGGATCGGAGACCCAGTACTTC; CDR3aa: CASSLIRGSETQYF
v_gene: TRBV28; abundance: .; d_gene: .; j_gene: TRBJ2-7; CDR3nt: TGTGCCAGCAGTTTGGGCAGGGTGTACGAGCAGTACTTC; CDR3aa: CASSLGRVYEQYF